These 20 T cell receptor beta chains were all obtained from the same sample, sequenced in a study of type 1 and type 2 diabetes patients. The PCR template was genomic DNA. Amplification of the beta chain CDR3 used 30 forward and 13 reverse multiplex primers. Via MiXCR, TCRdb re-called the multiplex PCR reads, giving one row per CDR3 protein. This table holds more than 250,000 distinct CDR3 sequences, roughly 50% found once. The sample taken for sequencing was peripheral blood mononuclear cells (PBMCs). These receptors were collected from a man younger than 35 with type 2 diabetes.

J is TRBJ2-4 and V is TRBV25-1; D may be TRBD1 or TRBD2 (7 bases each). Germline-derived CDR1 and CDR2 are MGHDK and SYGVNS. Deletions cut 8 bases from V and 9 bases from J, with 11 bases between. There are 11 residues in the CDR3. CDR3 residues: CASQGGSIQYF. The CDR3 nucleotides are TGTGCCAGCCAGGGGGGGAGCATTCAGTACTTC.

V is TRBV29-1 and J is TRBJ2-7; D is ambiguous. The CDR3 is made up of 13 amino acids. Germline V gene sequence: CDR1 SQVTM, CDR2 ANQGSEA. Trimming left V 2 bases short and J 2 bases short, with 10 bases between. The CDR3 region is CSVEPDGAYEQYF. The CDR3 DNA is TGCAGCGTTGAACCCGACGGAGCCTACGAGCAGTACTTC.

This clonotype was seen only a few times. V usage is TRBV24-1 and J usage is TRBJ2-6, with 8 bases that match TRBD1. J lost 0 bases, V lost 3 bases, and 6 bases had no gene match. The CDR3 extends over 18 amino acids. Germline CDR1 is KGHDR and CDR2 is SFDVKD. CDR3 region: CATSDATGGNSGANVLTF. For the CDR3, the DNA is TGTGCCACCAGTGATGCAACAGGGGGAAACTCTGGGGCCAACGTCCTGACTTTC.

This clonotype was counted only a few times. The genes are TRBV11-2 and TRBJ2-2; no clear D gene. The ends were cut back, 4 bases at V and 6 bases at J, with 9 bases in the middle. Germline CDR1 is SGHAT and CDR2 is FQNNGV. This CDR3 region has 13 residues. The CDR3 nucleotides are TGTGCCAGCAGCTCGGCGTTGTCCGGGGAGCTGTTTTTT. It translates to CASSSALSGELFF. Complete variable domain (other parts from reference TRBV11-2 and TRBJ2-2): EAGVAQSPRYKIIEKRQSVAFWCNPISGHATLYWYQQILGQGPKLLIQFQNNGVVDDSQLPKDRFSAERLKGVDSTLKIQPAKLEDSAVYLCASSSALSGELFFGEGSRLTVL.

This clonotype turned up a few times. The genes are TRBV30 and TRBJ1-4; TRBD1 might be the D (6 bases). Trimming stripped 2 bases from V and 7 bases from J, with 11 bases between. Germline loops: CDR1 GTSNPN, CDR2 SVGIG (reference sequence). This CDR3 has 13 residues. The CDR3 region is CAWSSAGVEKLFF. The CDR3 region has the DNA TGTGCCTGGAGTTCGGCAGGGGTTGAAAAACTGTTTTTT.

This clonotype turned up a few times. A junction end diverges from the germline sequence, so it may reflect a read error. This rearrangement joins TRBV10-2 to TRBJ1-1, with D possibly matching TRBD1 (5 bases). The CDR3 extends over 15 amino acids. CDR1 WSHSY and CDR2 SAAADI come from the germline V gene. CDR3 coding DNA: TGTGCCAGCAGTGAACGGCAGGGCGGGTACACTGAAGCTTTCTTT. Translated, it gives CASSERQGGYTEAFF.

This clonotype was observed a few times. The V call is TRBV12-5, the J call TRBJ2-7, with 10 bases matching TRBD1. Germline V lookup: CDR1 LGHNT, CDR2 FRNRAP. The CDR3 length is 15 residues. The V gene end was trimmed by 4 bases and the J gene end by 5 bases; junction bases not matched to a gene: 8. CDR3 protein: CASGSPGQGRHEQYF. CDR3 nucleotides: TGTGCTAGTGGTTCTCCGGGACAGGGGCGCCACGAGCAGTACTTC.

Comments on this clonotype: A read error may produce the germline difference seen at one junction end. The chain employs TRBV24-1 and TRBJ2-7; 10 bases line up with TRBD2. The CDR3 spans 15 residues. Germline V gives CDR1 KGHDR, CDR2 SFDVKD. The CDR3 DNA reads TGTACCACCAGGGTTCTAGCGGGAGATTCCCACGAGCAGTACTTC. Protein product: CTTRVLAGDSHEQYF.

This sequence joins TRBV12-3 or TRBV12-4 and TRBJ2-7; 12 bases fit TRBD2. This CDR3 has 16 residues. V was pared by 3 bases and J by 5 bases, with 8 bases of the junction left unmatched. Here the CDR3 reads CASSLRSSGRVHEQYF. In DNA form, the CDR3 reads TGTGCCAGCAGTTTGCGATCTAGCGGGAGGGTCCACGAGCAGTACTTC.

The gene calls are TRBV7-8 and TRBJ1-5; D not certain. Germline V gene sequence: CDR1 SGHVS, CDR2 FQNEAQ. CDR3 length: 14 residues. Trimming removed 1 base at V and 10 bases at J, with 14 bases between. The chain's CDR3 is CASSLGVWEGPQHF. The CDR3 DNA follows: TGTGCCAGCAGCTTAGGGGTCTGGGAGGGACCCCAGCATTTT.

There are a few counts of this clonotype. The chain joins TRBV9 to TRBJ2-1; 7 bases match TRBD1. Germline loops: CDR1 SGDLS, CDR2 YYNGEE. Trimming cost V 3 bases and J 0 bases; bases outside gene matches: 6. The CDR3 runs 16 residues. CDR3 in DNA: TGTGCCAGCAGCGACCCCCGGGACAGCTCCTACAATGAGCAGTTCTTC. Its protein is CASSDPRDSSYNEQFF. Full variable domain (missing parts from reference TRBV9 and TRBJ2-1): DSGVTQTPKHLITATGQRVTLRCSPRSGDLSVYWYQQSLDQGLQFLIQYYNGEERAKGNILERFSAQQFPDLHSELNLSSLELGDSALYFCASSDPRDSSYNEQFFGPGTRLTVL.

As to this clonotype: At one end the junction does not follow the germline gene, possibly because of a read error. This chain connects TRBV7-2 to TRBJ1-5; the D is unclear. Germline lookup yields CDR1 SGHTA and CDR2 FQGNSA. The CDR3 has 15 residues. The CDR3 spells CAGSLRTELSQPQHF. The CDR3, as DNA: TGTGCCGGCAGCTTAAGAACAGAATTAAGTCAGCCCCAGCATTTT.

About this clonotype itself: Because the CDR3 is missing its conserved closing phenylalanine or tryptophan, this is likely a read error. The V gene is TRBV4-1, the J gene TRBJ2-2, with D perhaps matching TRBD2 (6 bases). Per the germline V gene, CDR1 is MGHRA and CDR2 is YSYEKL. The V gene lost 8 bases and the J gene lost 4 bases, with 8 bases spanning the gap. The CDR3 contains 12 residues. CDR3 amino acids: CASVSGTGELFS. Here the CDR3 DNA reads TGCGCCAGCGTTAGCGGCACCGGGGAGCTGTTTTCT.

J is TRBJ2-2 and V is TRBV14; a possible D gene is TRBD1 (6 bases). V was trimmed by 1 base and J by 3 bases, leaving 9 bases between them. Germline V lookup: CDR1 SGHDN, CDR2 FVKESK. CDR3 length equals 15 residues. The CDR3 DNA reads TGTGCCAGCAGCCAAGTTGGGGGCGACACCGGGGAGCTGTTTTTT. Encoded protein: CASSQVGGDTGELFF.

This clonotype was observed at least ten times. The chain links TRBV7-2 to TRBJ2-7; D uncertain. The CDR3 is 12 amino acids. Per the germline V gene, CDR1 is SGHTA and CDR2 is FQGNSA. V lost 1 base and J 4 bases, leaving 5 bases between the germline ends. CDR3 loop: CASSLVVYEQYF. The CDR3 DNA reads TGTGCCAGCAGCTTAGTAGTATACGAGCAGTACTTC. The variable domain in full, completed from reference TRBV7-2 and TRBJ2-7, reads GAGVSQSPSNKVTEKGKDVELRCDPISGHTALYWYRQSLGQGLEFLIYFQGNSAPDKSGLPSDRFSAERTGGSVSTLTIQRTQQEDSAVYLCASSLVVYEQYFGPGTRLTVT.

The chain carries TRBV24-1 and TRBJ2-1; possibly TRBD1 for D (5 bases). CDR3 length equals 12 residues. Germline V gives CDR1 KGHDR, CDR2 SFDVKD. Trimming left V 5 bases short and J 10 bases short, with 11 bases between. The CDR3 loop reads CATSVKSGEQFF. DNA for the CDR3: TGTGCCACCAGTGTCAAATCAGGGGAGCAGTTCTTC.

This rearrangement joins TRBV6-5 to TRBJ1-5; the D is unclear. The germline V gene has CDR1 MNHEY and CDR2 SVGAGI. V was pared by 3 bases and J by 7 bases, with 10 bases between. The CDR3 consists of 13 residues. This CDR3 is CASSYGEGQPQHF. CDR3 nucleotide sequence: TGTGCCAGCAGTTATGGGGAGGGCCAGCCCCAGCATTTT.

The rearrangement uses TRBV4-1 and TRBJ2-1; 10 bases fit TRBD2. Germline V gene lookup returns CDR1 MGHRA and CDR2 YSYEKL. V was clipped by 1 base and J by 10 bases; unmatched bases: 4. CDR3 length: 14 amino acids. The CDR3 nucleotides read TGCGCCAGCAGCCAAGTGATTAGCGGGAGGGAGCAGTTCTTC. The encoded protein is CASSQVISGREQFF.

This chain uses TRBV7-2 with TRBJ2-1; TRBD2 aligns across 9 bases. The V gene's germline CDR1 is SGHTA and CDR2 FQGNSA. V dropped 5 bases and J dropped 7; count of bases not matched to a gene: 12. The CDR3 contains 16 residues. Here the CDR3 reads CASSPLGLAKRNEQFF. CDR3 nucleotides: TGTGCCAGCAGCCCCCTGGGACTAGCTAAGAGAAATGAGCAGTTCTTC.

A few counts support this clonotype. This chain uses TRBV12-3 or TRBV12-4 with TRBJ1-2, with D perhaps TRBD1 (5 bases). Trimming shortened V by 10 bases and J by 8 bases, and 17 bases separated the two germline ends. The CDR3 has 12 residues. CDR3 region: CATSPGVHGYTF. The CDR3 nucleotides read TGTGCCACGAGCCCGGGGGTGCACGGCTACACCTTC.